Shown below are 13 T cell receptor beta chains from a single sample sequenced in a study of cytomegalovirus exposure and HLA in healthy donors. PCR primers comprised 60 Vbeta and 13 Jbeta primers. The repertoire was sequenced with immunoSEQ multiplex PCR; TCRdb's copy has only in-frame clones and lacks some. The sample holds some 180,000 clones, 84% seen once. The specimen was PBMCs. These receptors were obtained from a girl aged 2 to 10 in good health and CMV-seropositive.

The chain is built from TRBV28 and TRBJ2-7, with TRBD2 matching 9 bases. The CDR3 is made up of 15 amino acids. The V gene's germline CDR1 is MDHEN and CDR2 SYDVKM. Trimming removed 3 bases from V and 0 bases from J; junction bases left unmatched: 3. The DNA for the CDR3 is TGTGCCAGCAGTTTGTCTAGCGGGGCCTCCTACGAGCAGTACTTC. This gives the protein CASSLSSGASYEQYF.

The V call is TRBV9, the J call TRBJ2-2; D unclear. The V end was cut by 4 bases, the J end by 5 bases, with 6 bases between. Germline values: CDR1 SGDLS, CDR2 YYNGEE. The CDR3 sequence is 12 residues long. This CDR3 reads CASSPNTGELFF. The CDR3 DNA sequence: TGTGCCAGCAGCCCTAATACCGGGGAGCTGTTTTTT.

The chain recombines TRBV7-9 with TRBJ1-2; 10 bases are shared with TRBD1. The V gene end was trimmed by 5 bases and the J gene end by 7 bases; junction bases not matched to a gene: 16. This CDR3 is 17 amino acids long. CDR1 is SEHNR, CDR2 FQNEAQ, per germline (reference sequence). The CDR3 sequence: CASSLNLAGQGTGGYTF. The CDR3 DNA reads as TGTGCCAGCAGCCTAAACCTGGCGGGACAGGGGACTGGTGGCTACACCTTC.

Turning to this clone: This specimen includes other DNA sequences encoding the same CDR3. V and J are TRBV10-3 and TRBJ2-7; perhaps TRBD1 as D (6 bases). V dropped 4 bases and J dropped 2 bases, with 12 bases sitting between them. This CDR3 is built from 14 residues. The germline gives CDR1 ENHRY, CDR2 SYGVKD. The chain's CDR3 is CAISGRTVPYEQYF. CDR3 DNA: TGTGCCATCAGTGGGAGGACAGTACCCTACGAGCAGTACTTC.

The genes are TRBV30 and TRBJ2-7; 8 bases match TRBD1. Germline lookup yields CDR1 GTSNPN and CDR2 SVGIG (reference sequence). Losses at the gene ends were 3 bases for V and 4 bases for J; bases not matched to a gene: 8. The CDR3 covers 14 residues. The CDR3 sequence is CAWRAAGGRYEQYF. CDR3 nucleotides: TGTGCCTGGAGAGCGGCAGGGGGCCGTTACGAGCAGTACTTC. Looking up the rest from reference TRBV30 and TRBJ2-7 gives the full variable domain: SQTIHQWPATLVQPVGSPLSLECTVEGTSNPNLYWYRQAAGRGLQLLFYSVGIGQISSEVPQNLSASRPQDRQFILSSKKLLLSDSGFYLCAWRAAGGRYEQYFGPGTRLTVT.

The chain carries TRBV10-2 and TRBJ2-2, with TRBD2 matching over 10 bases. The length of the CDR3 is 16 residues. Germline loops: CDR1 WSHSY, CDR2 SAAADI. With 2 bases clipped from V and 5 bases from J, the junction kept 5 bases outside the gene matches. Here the CDR3 DNA reads TGCGCCAGCAGTGAGACTAGCGGGGTAGGGACCGGGGAGCTGTTTTTT. This encodes CASSETSGVGTGELFF.

This chain joins TRBV29-1 and TRBJ1-2, with D possibly TRBD1 on 5 matching bases. CDR1 SQVTM and CDR2 ANQGSEA come from the germline V gene. The CDR3 loop spans 13 amino acids. Trimming removed 0 bases from V and 8 bases from J, with 13 bases in between. CDR3 nucleotide sequence: TGCAGCGTTGAAGATACTGGGACTCGAGGCTACACCTTC. It specifies CSVEDTGTRGYTF.

The V gene is TRBV30, the J gene TRBJ1-2, with 10 positions matching TRBD1. V was pared by 4 bases and J by 6 bases, with 2 bases of the junction left unmatched. The germline V gene encodes CDR1 GTSNPN and CDR2 SVGIG (reference sequence). There are 12 residues in the CDR3. The CDR3 DNA reads TGTGCCTGGACGGGACAGGGGAATGGCTACACCTTC. It specifies CAWTGQGNGYTF.

The chain combines TRBV11-3 with TRBJ2-2; the match to TRBD2 covers 9 bases. Germline V gives CDR1 SGHNT, CDR2 YENEEA. Trimming at V came to 3 bases and at J to 7 bases, leaving 9 bases not matched to a gene. CDR3 length equals 16 residues. For the CDR3, the DNA is TGTGCCAGCAGCTTGGGGCGCGGCGGGGGGGTCGGGGAGCTGTTTTTT. Residues: CASSLGRGGGVGELFF.

The V call is TRBV7-6, the J call TRBJ2-1, with a weak D call TRBD1 (7 bases). The CDR3 length is 17 residues. V dropped 8 bases and J dropped 2 bases, with 22 bases sitting between them. The germline V gene has CDR1 SGHVS and CDR2 FNYEAQ. As DNA, the CDR3 is TGTGCCAGCTTCTCCAGGGGGTTGCGGGGCGCCTACAATGAGCAGTTCTTC. It is translated as CASFSRGLRGAYNEQFF.

This chain connects TRBV5-1 to TRBJ1-2; TRBD1 might be the D (5 bases). The CDR3 is 13 amino acids. V was cut by 0 bases and J by 8 bases, with 11 bases left in between. Germline-derived CDR1 and CDR2 are SGHRS and YFSETQ. The CDR3 coding sequence is TGCGCCAGCAGCTTGGCGGAGGGGTGGGGCTACACCTTC. Translation gives CASSLAEGWGYTF.

The chain links TRBV15 to TRBJ2-7; 11 bases line up with TRBD1. Trimming cost V 0 bases and J 4 bases; bases outside gene matches: 8. The CDR3 is made up of 17 amino acids. The V gene's germline CDR1 is LNHNV and CDR2 YYDKDF (reference sequence). This CDR3 reads CATSRDGHRDRGYEQYF. CDR3 nucleotides: TGTGCCACCAGCAGAGATGGGCACCGGGACAGGGGGTACGAGCAGTACTTC.

The chain has TRBV5-4 and TRBJ2-2, with D maybe TRBD1 (6 bases). CDR3 size: 16 residues. Germline CDR1 SGHNT, CDR2 YYREEE (reference sequence). V was clipped by 1 base and J by 4 bases, with 14 bases between them. The DNA of the CDR3 is TGTGCCAGCAGCTTGTATGGGGGCGCGGTCACCGGGGAGCTGTTTTTT. It codes for CASSLYGGAVTGELFF.